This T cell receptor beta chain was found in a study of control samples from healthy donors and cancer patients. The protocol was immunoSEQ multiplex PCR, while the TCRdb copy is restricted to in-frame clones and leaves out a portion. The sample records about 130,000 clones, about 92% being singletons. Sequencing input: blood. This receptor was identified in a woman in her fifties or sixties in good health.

The CDR3 spells CASSGGQPNTGELFF. CDR3 coding DNA: TGCGCCAGCAGCGGGGGACAGCCGAACACCGGGGAGCTGTTTTTT. The chain joins TRBV5-1 to TRBJ2-2; TRBD1 agrees at 7 bases. CDR3 length: 15 residues. V lost 4 bases and J lost 0; bases outside the gene matches: 3. Germline CDR1 and CDR2: SGHRS and YFSETQ.